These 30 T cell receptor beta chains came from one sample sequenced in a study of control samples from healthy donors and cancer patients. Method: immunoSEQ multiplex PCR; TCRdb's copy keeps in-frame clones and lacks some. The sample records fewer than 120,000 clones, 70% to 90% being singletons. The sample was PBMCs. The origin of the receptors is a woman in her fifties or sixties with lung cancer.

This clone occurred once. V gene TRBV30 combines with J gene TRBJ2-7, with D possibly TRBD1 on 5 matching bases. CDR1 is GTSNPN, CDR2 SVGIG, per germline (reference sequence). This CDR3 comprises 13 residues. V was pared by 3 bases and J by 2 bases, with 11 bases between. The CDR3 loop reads CAWSRTITYEQYF. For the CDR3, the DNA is TGTGCCTGGAGCCGGACAATTACCTACGAGCAGTACTTC.

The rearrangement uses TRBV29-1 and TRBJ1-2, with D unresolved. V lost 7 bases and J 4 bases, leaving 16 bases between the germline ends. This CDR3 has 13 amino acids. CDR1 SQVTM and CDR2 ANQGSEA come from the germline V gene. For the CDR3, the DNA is TGCAGCGCAGAAGGGAGGCAAGGCTATGGCTACACCTTC. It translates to CSAEGRQGYGYTF.

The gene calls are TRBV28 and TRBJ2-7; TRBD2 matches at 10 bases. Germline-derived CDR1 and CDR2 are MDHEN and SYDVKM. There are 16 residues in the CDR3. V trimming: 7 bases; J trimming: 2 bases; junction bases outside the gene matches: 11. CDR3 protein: CASNPQGLAGAYEQYF. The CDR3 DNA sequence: TGTGCCAGCAACCCCCAAGGGCTAGCGGGGGCCTACGAGCAGTACTTC.

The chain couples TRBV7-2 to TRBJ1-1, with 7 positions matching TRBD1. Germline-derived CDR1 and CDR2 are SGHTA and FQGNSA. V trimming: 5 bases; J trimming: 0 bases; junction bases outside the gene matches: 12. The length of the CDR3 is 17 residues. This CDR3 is CASSPRQGGRMNTEAFF. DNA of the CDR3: TGTGCCAGCAGCCCCCGGCAGGGGGGAAGGATGAACACTGAAGCTTTCTTT.

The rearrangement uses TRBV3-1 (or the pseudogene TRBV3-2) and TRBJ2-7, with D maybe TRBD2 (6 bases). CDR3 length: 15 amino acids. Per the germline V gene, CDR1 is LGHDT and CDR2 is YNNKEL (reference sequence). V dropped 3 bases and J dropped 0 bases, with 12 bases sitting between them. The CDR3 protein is CASSQLADSSYEQYF. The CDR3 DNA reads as TGTGCCAGCAGCCAGTTAGCGGATTCCTCCTACGAGCAGTACTTC.

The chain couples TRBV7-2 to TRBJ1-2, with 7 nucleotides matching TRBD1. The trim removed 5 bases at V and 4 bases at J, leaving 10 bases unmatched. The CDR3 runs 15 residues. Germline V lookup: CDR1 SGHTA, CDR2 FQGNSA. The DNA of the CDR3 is TGTGCCAGCAGCACCCAGGGGGGGGGCTCCTATGGCTACACCTTC. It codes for CASSTQGGGSYGYTF.

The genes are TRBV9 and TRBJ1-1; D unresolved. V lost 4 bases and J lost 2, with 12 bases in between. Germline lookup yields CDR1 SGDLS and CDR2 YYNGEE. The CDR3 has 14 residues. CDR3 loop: CASSSRPANTEAFF. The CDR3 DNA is TGTGCCAGCAGCTCCCGACCCGCAAACACTGAAGCTTTCTTT.

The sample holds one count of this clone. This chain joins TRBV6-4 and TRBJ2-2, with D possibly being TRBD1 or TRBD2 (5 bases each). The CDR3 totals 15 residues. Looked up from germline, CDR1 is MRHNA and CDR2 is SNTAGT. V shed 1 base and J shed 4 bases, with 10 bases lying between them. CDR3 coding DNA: TGTGCCAGCAGTGACTATGGGGACCGCACCGGGGAGCTGTTTTTT. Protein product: CASSDYGDRTGELFF.

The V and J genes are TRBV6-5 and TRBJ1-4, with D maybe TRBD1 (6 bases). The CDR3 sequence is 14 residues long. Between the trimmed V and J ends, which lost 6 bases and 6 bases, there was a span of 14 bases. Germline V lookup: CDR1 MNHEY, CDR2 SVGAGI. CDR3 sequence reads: CASSKTGGDEKLFF. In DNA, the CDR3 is TGTGCCAGCAGCAAGACAGGTGGGGATGAAAAACTGTTTTTT.

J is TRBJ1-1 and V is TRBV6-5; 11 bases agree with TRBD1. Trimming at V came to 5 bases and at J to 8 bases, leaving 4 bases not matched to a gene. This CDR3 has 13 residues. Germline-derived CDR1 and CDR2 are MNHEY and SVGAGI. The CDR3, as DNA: TGTGCCAGCAGTCCAAGGACAGGGGGCGAAGCTTTCTTT. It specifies CASSPRTGGEAFF.

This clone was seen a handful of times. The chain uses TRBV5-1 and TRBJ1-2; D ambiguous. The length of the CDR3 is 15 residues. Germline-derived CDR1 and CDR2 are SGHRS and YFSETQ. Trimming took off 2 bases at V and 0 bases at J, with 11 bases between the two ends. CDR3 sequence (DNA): TGCGCCAGCAGCTTTACAGCAACCTCTAACTATGGCTACACCTTC. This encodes CASSFTATSNYGYTF.

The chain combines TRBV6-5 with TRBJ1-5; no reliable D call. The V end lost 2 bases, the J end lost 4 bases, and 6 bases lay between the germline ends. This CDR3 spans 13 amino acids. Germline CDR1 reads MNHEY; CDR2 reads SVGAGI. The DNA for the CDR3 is TGTGCCAGCAGTTACGGGGTAAATCAGCCCCAGCATTTT. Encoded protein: CASSYGVNQPQHF.

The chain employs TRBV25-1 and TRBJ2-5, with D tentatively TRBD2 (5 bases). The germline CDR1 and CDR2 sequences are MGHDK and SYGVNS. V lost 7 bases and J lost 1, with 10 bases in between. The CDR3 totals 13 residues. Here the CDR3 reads CASKGVGQETQYF. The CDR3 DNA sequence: TGTGCCAGCAAGGGAGTCGGCCAAGAGACCCAGTACTTC.

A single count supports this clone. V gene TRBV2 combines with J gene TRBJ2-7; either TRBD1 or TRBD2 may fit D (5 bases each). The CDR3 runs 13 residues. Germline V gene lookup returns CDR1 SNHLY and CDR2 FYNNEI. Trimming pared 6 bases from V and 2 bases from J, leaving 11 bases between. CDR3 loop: CASRGVEPYEQYF. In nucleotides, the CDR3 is TGTGCCAGCAGGGGGGTAGAGCCCTACGAGCAGTACTTC.

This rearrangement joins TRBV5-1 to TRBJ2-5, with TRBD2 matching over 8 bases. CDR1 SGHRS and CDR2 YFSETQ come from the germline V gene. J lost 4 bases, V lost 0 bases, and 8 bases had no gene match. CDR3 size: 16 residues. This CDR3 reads CASSLGAGESVETQYF. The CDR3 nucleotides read TGCGCCAGCAGCTTGGGAGCGGGAGAGAGTGTAGAGACCCAGTACTTC.

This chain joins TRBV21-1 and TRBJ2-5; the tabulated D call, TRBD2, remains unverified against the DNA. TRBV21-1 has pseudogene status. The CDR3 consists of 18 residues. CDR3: CASSKRAGSEGRQETQYF. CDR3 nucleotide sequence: TGTGCCAGCAGCAAAAGGGCGGGATCGGAGGGACGGCAAGAGACCCAGTACTTC.

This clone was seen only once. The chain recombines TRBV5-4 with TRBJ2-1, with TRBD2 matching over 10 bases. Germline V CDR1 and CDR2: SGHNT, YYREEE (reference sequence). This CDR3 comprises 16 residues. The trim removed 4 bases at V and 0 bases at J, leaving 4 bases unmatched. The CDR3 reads CASSISGRNSYNEQFF. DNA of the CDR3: TGTGCCAGCAGCATTAGCGGGAGGAACTCCTACAATGAGCAGTTCTTC. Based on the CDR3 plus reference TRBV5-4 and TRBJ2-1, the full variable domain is ETGVTQSPTHLIKTRGQQVTLRCSSQSGHNTVSWYQQALGQGPQFIFQYYREEENGRGNFPPRFSGLQFPNYSSELNVNALELDDSALYLCASSISGRNSYNEQFFGPGTRLTVL.

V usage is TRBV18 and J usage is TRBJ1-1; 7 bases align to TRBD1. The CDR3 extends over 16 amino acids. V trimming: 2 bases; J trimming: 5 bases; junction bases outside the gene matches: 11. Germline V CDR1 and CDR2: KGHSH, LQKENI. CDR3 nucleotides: TGTGCCAGCTCACCAAGTGGTCAGGGGGGTGGTACTGAAGCTTTCTTT. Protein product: CASSPSGQGGGTEAFF.

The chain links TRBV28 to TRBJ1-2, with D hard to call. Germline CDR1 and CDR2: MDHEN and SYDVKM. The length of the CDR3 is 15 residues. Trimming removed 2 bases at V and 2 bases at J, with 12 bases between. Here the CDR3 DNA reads TGTGCCAGCAGTTTAGGGAACGCGGGGAACTATGGCTACACCTTC. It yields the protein CASSLGNAGNYGYTF.

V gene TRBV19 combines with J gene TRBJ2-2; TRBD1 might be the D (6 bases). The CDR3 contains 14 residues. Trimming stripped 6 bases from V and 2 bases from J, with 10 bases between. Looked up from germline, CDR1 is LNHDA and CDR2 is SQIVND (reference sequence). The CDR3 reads CASRRTANTGELFF. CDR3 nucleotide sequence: TGTGCCAGTAGGCGGACAGCCAACACCGGGGAGCTGTTTTTT.

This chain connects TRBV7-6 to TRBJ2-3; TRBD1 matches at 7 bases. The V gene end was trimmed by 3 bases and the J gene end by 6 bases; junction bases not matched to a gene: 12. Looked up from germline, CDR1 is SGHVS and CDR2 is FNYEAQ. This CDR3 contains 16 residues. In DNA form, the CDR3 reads TGTGCCAGCAGCTTGGGGCCAGGGGGTACGACGGATACGCAGTATTTT. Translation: CASSLGPGGTTDTQYF. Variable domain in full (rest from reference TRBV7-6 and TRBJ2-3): GAGVSQSPRYKVTKRGQDVALRCDPISGHVSLYWYRQALGQGPEFLTYFNYEAQQDKSGLPNDRFSAERPEGSISTLTIQRTEQRDSAMYRCASSLGPGGTTDTQYFGPGTRLTVL.

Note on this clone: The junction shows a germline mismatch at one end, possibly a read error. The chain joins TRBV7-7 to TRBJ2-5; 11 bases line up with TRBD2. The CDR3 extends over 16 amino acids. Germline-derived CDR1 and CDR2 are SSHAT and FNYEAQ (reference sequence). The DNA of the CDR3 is TGTGCTAGCAGCTTAGGGGTAGCGGGAGGGCCGGAGACCCAGTACTTC. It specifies CASSLGVAGGPETQYF.

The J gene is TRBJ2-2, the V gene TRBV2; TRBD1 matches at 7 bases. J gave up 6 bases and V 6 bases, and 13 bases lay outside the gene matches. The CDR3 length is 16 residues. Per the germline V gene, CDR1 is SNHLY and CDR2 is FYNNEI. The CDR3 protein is CASSIMTGMAPGELFF. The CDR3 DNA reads TGTGCCAGCAGCATTATGACAGGGATGGCACCCGGGGAGCTGTTTTTT. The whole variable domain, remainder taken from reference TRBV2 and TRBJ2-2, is EPEVTQTPSHQVTQMGQEVILRCVPISNHLYFYWYRQILGQKVEFLVSFYNNEISEKSEIFDDQFSVERPDGSNFTLKIRSTKLEDSAMYFCASSIMTGMAPGELFFGEGSRLTVL.

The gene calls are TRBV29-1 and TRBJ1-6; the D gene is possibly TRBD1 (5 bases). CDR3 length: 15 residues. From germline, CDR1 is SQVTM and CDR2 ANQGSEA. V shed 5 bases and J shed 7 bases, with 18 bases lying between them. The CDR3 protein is CSVQLYGGENSPLHF. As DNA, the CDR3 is TGCAGCGTTCAATTATATGGGGGAGAGAATTCACCCCTCCACTTT.

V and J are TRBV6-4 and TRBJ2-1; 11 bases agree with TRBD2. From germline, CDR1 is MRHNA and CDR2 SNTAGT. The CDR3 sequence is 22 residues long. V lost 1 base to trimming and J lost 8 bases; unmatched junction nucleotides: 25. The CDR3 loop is CASSDFVELVGGASGRFDEQFF. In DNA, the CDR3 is TGTGCCAGCAGTGACTTCGTTGAATTAGTGGGGGGGGCTAGCGGGAGGTTTGATGAGCAGTTCTTC.

CDR3 region: CASSTDRGTYNEQFF. The CDR3 bases are TGTGCCAGCAGCACGGACAGGGGGACCTACAATGAGCAGTTCTTC. V and J are TRBV5-4 and TRBJ2-1; TRBD1 agrees at 10 bases. Germline CDR1 SGHNT, CDR2 YYREEE (reference sequence). This CDR3 has 15 residues. With 4 bases clipped from V and 2 bases from J, the junction kept 3 bases outside the gene matches.

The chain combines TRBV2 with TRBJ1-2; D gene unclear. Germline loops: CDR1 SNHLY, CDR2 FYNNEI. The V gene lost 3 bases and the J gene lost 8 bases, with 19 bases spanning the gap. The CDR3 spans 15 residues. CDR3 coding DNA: TGTGCCAGCAGTGACATTAGAGAAAAGCCGGGAGGCTACACCTTC. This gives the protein CASSDIREKPGGYTF.

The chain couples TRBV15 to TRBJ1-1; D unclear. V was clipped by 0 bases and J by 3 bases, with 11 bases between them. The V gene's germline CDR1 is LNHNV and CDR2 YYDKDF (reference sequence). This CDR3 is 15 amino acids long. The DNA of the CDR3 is TGTGCCACCAGCAGAGATGGAATTTCCTACACTGAAGCTTTCTTT. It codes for CATSRDGISYTEAFF.

CDR3 sequence: CASSTGGAGNTIYF. As DNA, the CDR3 is TGTGCCAGCAGTACAGGTGGGGCTGGAAACACCATATATTTT. The chain has TRBV7-9 and TRBJ1-3, with TRBD1 as a possible D gene (5 bases). CDR1 and CDR2 (germline): SEHNR, FQNEAQ (reference sequence). The CDR3 totals 14 residues. The germline V and J ends were trimmed by 6 bases and 2 bases, with 11 bases remaining between them.

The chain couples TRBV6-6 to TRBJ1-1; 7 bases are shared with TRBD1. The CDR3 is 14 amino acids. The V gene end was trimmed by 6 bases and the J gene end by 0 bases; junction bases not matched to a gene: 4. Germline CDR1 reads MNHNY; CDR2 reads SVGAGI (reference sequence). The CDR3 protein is CASRGGQMNTEAFF. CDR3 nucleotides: TGTGCCAGCAGGGGGGGACAGATGAACACTGAAGCTTTCTTT.